This TCR beta chain was retrieved from a study of cytomegalovirus exposure and HLA in healthy donors. Study details: Among the 398 genotyped donors, more than 70% were placed in the Caucasian-associated ancestry cluster. Study findings and constraints: Altogether, around 160 TCR beta chains were recorded as cytomegalovirus-associated. The only immune exposure information that was available was CMV serostatus.

Trimming cost V 6 bases and J 2 bases; bases outside gene matches: 2. Germline CDR1 is SSHAT and CDR2 is FNYEAQ (reference sequence). The CDR3 totals 13 residues. This clone was found a few times. Its antigen is unidentified. Healthy bone marrow donors made up the cohort. The PCR employed 60 Vbeta primers together with 13 Jbeta primers. TCRdb keeps only in-frame clones here, not all; method: immunoSEQ multiplex PCR. Of some 180,000 clones in the sample, roughly a tenth were seen once. This sequence originates from a woman aged 30 to 39 in good health and CMV-seropositive. Sequencing was carried out using PBMCs. The V call is TRBV7-7, the J call TRBJ1-1; 8 nucleotides align to TRBD1. The CDR3 protein is CASRPGGNTEAFF. In nucleotides, the CDR3 is TGTGCCAGCAGGCCAGGGGGCAACACTGAAGCTTTCTTT. The variable domain in full, completed from reference TRBV7-7 and TRBJ1-1, reads GAGVSQSPRYKVTKRGQDVTLRCDPISSHATLYWYQQALGQGPEFLTYFNYEAQPDKSGLPSDRFSAERPEGSISTLTIQRTEQRDSAMYRCASRPGGNTEAFFGQGTRLTVV.